This entry is about one T cell receptor beta chain. The data originate from a study of long-term antiretroviral therapy in people with HIV. Samples were assayed with immunoSEQ v3.0 at survey level. Data came from immunoSEQ multiplex PCR; TCRdb stores just in-frame clones and leaves some out. The sample consists of roughly 25,000 clones, 85% of them appearing once. With 0 bases clipped from V and 1 base from J, the junction kept 9 bases outside the gene matches. The germline V gene has CDR1 SGHNT and CDR2 YYREEE (reference sequence). The CDR3 is 17 amino acids. The sample consisted of unsorted PBMCs, taken 2.3 years after starting antiretroviral therapy. The TCR was taken from a man in his forties or fifties with HIV. The chain couples TRBV5-4 to TRBJ2-7; 8 positions agree with TRBD2. The chain's CDR3 is CASSLARASGPSYEQYF. CDR3 nucleotide sequence: TGTGCCAGCAGCTTGGCCCGAGCTAGCGGGCCATCCTACGAGCAGTACTTC.